A single sample is the source of the 32 T cell receptor beta chains below, sequenced in a study of cytomegalovirus exposure and HLA in healthy donors. Sequenced by immunoSEQ multiplex PCR; TCRdb stores in-frame clones only, minus some. The data hold around 74,000 clones, with about 85% observed a single time. Input material: PBMCs. Source of these receptors: a man aged 25-45 years in good health and CMV-seronegative.

The gene calls are TRBV5-1 and TRBJ2-1; D may be TRBD2 (7 bases). From germline, CDR1 is SGHRS and CDR2 YFSETQ. The CDR3 is made up of 16 amino acids. The V end lost 1 base, the J end lost 0 bases, and 11 bases lay between the germline ends. CDR3 sequence reads: CASSLRGGSSYNEQFF. The CDR3 DNA reads TGCGCCAGCAGCTTGAGGGGGGGGAGCTCCTACAATGAGCAGTTCTTC.

The chain carries TRBV6-5 and TRBJ1-1, with 7 bases aligning to TRBD1. The V and J ends lost 8 bases and 3 bases, in that order; junction bases with no gene match: 6. CDR1 is MNHEY, CDR2 SVGAGI, per germline. The CDR3 spans 13 residues. DNA for the CDR3: TGTGCCAGCCTAGGGACAGCGGACACTGAAGCTTTCTTT. Its protein product is CASLGTADTEAFF.

The chain employs TRBV28 and TRBJ1-2; D might be TRBD1 (5 bases). Germline V gene data show CDR1 as MDHEN and CDR2 as SYDVKM. The CDR3 runs to 12 residues. Trimming removed 6 bases at V and 4 bases at J, with 9 bases between. The CDR3 DNA reads as TGTGCCAGCAGCGGAGACAGCTATGGCTACACCTTC. It encodes CASSGDSYGYTF.

This sequence joins TRBV18 and TRBJ2-1; D gene unclear. In germline, CDR1 is KGHSH, CDR2 LQKENI. V gave up 3 bases and J gave up 5 bases, with 17 bases separating them. The CDR3 consists of 16 residues. CDR3 region: CASSPPQPRIHNEQFF. The CDR3 DNA sequence: TGTGCCAGCTCACCCCCACAGCCACGAATCCACAATGAGCAGTTCTTC. Based on the CDR3 plus reference TRBV18 and TRBJ2-1, the full variable domain is NAGVMQNPRHLVRRRGQEARLRCSPMKGHSHVYWYRQLPEEGLKFMVYLQKENIIDESGMPKERFSAEFPKEGPSILRIQQVVRGDSAAYFCASSPPQPRIHNEQFFGPGTRLTVL.

About this clone: One end of the junction does not line up with germline, which may come from a read error. The CDR3 DNA is TGTGCTAGCAGCTCCTCCGACATCTATGAGTCGAACACCGGGGAGCTGTTTTTT. It is translated as CASSSSDIYESNTGELFF. The genes are TRBV7-7 and TRBJ2-2; no clear D. CDR1 is SSHAT, CDR2 FNYEAQ, per germline (reference sequence). The CDR3 runs 18 residues.

The chain links TRBV29-1 to TRBJ2-1; 13 bases are shared with TRBD2. The V gene's germline CDR1 is SQVTM and CDR2 ANQGSEA. V lost 7 bases and J lost 4; bases outside the gene matches: 7. This CDR3 is built from 15 residues. The CDR3, as DNA: TGCAGCGGAGGACTAGCGGGAGCCGGATACAATGAGCAGTTCTTC. Its translation is CSGGLAGAGYNEQFF.

In its sample, this clone was seen a few times. J is TRBJ1-1 and V is TRBV7-2, with 7 nucleotides matching TRBD1. J was trimmed by 1 base and V by 5 bases; bases with no gene match: 7. This CDR3 has 15 amino acids. Germline values: CDR1 SGHTA, CDR2 FQGNSA. The CDR3 loop reads CASSPGGTENTEAFF. The CDR3 DNA reads as TGTGCCAGCAGCCCAGGGGGGACGGAGAACACTGAAGCTTTCTTT.

In DNA form, the CDR3 reads TGTGCCAGCAACAACCCCCTAGCCAAAAACATTCAGTACTTC. Translated: CASNNPLAKNIQYF. J is TRBJ2-4 and V is TRBV7-2; D not certain. In germline, CDR1 is SGHTA, CDR2 FQGNSA. Trimming shortened V by 7 bases and J by 0 bases, and 10 bases separated the two germline ends. The length of the CDR3 is 14 residues.

CDR3 DNA sequence: TGTGCCAGCACCCCCCAACAGGGCCTTAATTCACCCCTCCACTTT. Its protein product is CASTPQQGLNSPLHF. The chain employs TRBV7-8 and TRBJ1-6, with a possible D match to TRBD1 (6 bases). Germline V gene data show CDR1 as SGHVS and CDR2 as FQNEAQ. Trimming stripped 7 bases from V and 6 bases from J, with 16 bases between. The CDR3 loop spans 15 amino acids.

The chain has TRBV5-4 and TRBJ2-1, with a tentative D call TRBD1 (6 bases). V lost 4 bases and J lost 4, with 9 bases in between. The germline V gene encodes CDR1 SGHNT and CDR2 YYREEE (reference sequence). CDR3 size: 13 residues. The CDR3 sequence: CASSMDSYNEQFF. As DNA, the CDR3 is TGTGCCAGCAGCATGGACAGTTACAATGAGCAGTTCTTC.

V gene TRBV2 combines with J gene TRBJ1-4; possibly TRBD1 for D (6 bases). Germline V gene data show CDR1 as SNHLY and CDR2 as FYNNEI. V was clipped by 1 base and J by 12 bases, with 15 bases between them. The CDR3 spans 14 residues. CDR3 protein: CASSEGAGVEELFF. The CDR3 region has the DNA TGTGCCAGCAGTGAAGGTGCAGGGGTCGAGGAACTGTTTTTT.

V is TRBV5-1 and J is TRBJ1-2; no definite D call. V was cut by 4 bases and J by 3 bases, with 22 bases left in between. The CDR3 has 17 amino acids. Germline assignment: CDR1 SGHRS and CDR2 YFSETQ. CDR3 protein: CASSPKANPEDYYGYTF. CDR3 nucleotide sequence: TGCGCCAGCAGCCCAAAGGCTAATCCGGAAGACTACTATGGCTACACCTTC.

The rearrangement uses TRBV5-4 and TRBJ2-3, with D maybe TRBD1 (5 bases). Germline CDR1 is SGHNT and CDR2 is YYREEE (reference sequence). The CDR3 has 17 residues. Trimming removed 4 bases at V and 2 bases at J, with 20 bases between. The chain's CDR3 is CASSPTTQGTLTDTQYF. CDR3 DNA sequence: TGTGCCAGCAGCCCCACTACCCAGGGTACCCTCACAGATACGCAGTATTTT.

The chain employs TRBV7-2 and TRBJ2-1, with TRBD1 identical over 10 bases. This CDR3 contains 17 residues. Trimming removed 2 bases from V and 0 bases from J; junction bases left unmatched: 4. Per germline, CDR1 SGHTA and CDR2 FQGNSA. CDR3: CASSLRDRGVSYNEQFF. In nucleotides, the CDR3 is TGTGCCAGCAGCTTAAGGGACAGGGGTGTCTCCTACAATGAGCAGTTCTTC.

The chain joins TRBV6-6 to TRBJ1-1; the D is unclear. V dropped 9 bases and J dropped 10 bases, with 12 bases sitting between them. Germline loops: CDR1 MNHNY, CDR2 SVGAGI (reference sequence). This CDR3 has 10 amino acids. The CDR3 nucleotides are TGTGCCAGTGTCGGGGTTACAGCTTTCTTT. Protein: CASVGVTAFF.

This chain joins TRBV5-4 and TRBJ1-2; 7 bases are a match to TRBD1. The trim removed 3 bases at V and 4 bases at J, leaving 12 bases unmatched. Germline CDR1 reads SGHNT; CDR2 reads YYREEE (reference sequence). The CDR3 consists of 16 residues. The CDR3 DNA sequence: TGTGCCAGCAGCTCGATGATGACAGGGAAGAGCTATGGCTACACCTTC. As protein: CASSSMMTGKSYGYTF. Variable domain in full (rest from reference TRBV5-4 and TRBJ1-2): ETGVTQSPTHLIKTRGQQVTLRCSSQSGHNTVSWYQQALGQGPQFIFQYYREEENGRGNFPPRFSGLQFPNYSSELNVNALELDDSALYLCASSSMMTGKSYGYTFGSGTRLTVV.

This clone was recorded a few times. V and J are TRBV5-4 and TRBJ2-7; 7 bases agree with TRBD2. Germline values: CDR1 SGHNT, CDR2 YYREEE (reference sequence). The J segment lost 3 bases and the V segment lost 2 bases, leaving 5 bases of the junction unmatched. This CDR3 has 14 amino acids. This chain's CDR3 is CASSFAGVNYEQYV. CDR3 sequence (DNA): TGTGCCAGCAGCTTCGCGGGAGTAAACTACGAGCAGTACGTC.

This clone was counted between two and nine times. The J gene is TRBJ1-2, the V gene TRBV7-6; D is perhaps TRBD1 (5 bases). V was shortened by 3 bases and J by 5 bases, with 13 bases between the two germline ends. CDR3 length equals 14 residues. Germline V gene data show CDR1 as SGHVS and CDR2 as FNYEAQ. CDR3 sequence reads: CASSLGGTSYGYTF. For the CDR3, the DNA is TGTGCCAGCAGCTTGGGGGGAACATCGTATGGCTACACCTTC.

The chain carries TRBV28 and TRBJ1-6, with D perhaps TRBD1 (6 bases). Trimming left V 4 bases short and J 11 bases short, with 18 bases between. The length of the CDR3 is 15 residues. Germline V CDR1 and CDR2: MDHEN, SYDVKM. The CDR3: CASSYGGRSGTPLHF. The CDR3 coding sequence is TGTGCCAGCAGTTATGGGGGCAGGTCAGGCACACCCCTCCACTTT. Looking up the rest from reference TRBV28 and TRBJ1-6 gives the full variable domain: DVKVTQSSRYLVKRTGEKVFLECVQDMDHENMFWYRQDPGLGLRLIYFSYDVKMKEKGDIPEGYSVSREKKERFSLILESASTNQTSMYLCASSYGGRSGTPLHFGNGTRLTVT.

The chain links TRBV6-4 to TRBJ2-3; the match to TRBD2 covers 11 bases. Germline assignment: CDR1 MRHNA and CDR2 SNTAGT. Trimming took 5 bases from V and 0 from J; bases not matched to a gene: 4. The CDR3 covers 16 residues. CDR3 nucleotides: TGTGCCAGCAGTCCGACTAGCGGGGATAGCACAGATACGCAGTATTTT. This translates into CASSPTSGDSTDTQYF.

This clone was detected only once. The chain recombines TRBV5-1 with TRBJ2-3; D perhaps matches TRBD1 (5 bases). Between the trimmed V and J ends, which lost 0 bases and 3 bases, there was a span of 14 bases. Germline CDR1 and CDR2: SGHRS and YFSETQ. The CDR3 consists of 16 residues. The CDR3 nucleotides read TGCGCCAGCAGCTTGGGCTCAGGGTCAGGAACAGATACGCAGTATTTT. Translating it yields CASSLGSGSGTDTQYF.

The chain is built from TRBV30 and TRBJ2-6; 8 bases fit TRBD1. CDR1 is GTSNPN, CDR2 SVGIG, per germline (reference sequence). J was trimmed by 0 bases and V by 2 bases; bases with no gene match: 0. The CDR3 spans 15 residues. The CDR3 reads CAWSTGGSGANVLTF. For the CDR3, the DNA is TGTGCCTGGAGTACAGGGGGCTCTGGGGCCAACGTCCTGACTTTC.

The chain couples TRBV12-5 to TRBJ2-2; 9 bases align to TRBD1. Germline V CDR1 and CDR2: LGHNT, FRNRAP. V lost 3 bases to trimming and J lost 5 bases; unmatched junction nucleotides: 1. The length of the CDR3 is 14 residues. CDR3 in DNA: TGTGCTAGTGGTTTTGGGACAGGGACCGGGGAGCTGTTTTTT. Translated: CASGFGTGTGELFF.

V is TRBV9 and J is TRBJ2-1, with TRBD2 identical over 7 bases. The CDR3 sequence is 15 residues long. V was pared by 1 base and J by 7 bases, with 8 bases of the junction left unmatched. Germline assignment: CDR1 SGDLS and CDR2 YYNGEE. The CDR3 DNA reads as TGTGCCAGCAGCGTAATGGGGGGGATTGGGAATGAGCAGTTCTTC. It codes for CASSVMGGIGNEQFF.

The chain links TRBV28 to TRBJ1-4; D unclear. In germline, CDR1 is MDHEN, CDR2 SYDVKM. The CDR3 runs 14 residues. V was trimmed by 3 bases and J by 0 bases, leaving 5 bases between them. In DNA form, the CDR3 reads TGTGCCAGCAGTTTCGTAACAACTAATGAAAAACTGTTTTTT. Amino acid sequence: CASSFVTTNEKLFF.

About this clone itself: This sample includes further DNA sequences coding for the same CDR3. The rearrangement links TRBV7-2 to TRBJ1-5; no firm D call. The V end lost 5 bases, the J end lost 3 bases, and 5 bases lay between the germline ends. The germline V gene encodes CDR1 SGHTA and CDR2 FQGNSA. The CDR3 consists of 12 residues. The chain's CDR3 is CASSRDNQPQHF. The CDR3 DNA sequence: TGTGCCAGCAGCAGAGACAATCAGCCCCAGCATTTT.

This chain joins TRBV13 and TRBJ2-7; perhaps TRBD1 as D (5 bases). Trimming removed 4 bases from V and 0 bases from J, with 19 bases in between. CDR1 and CDR2 (germline): PRHDT, FYEKMQ (reference sequence). This CDR3 region has 17 residues. The CDR3 region is CASSSLAWGPHSYEQYF. In nucleotides, the CDR3 is TGTGCCAGCAGCTCACTGGCCTGGGGCCCCCACTCCTACGAGCAGTACTTC.

The chain uses TRBV19 and TRBJ1-5; 11 bases align to TRBD1. Trimming took 5 bases from V and 4 from J; bases not matched to a gene: 4. Per germline, CDR1 LNHDA and CDR2 SQIVND (reference sequence). The CDR3 has 15 amino acids. In DNA form, the CDR3 reads TGTGCCAGTAGTCCGAGGGACAGGGGGAATCAGCCCCAGCATTTT. Translated, it gives CASSPRDRGNQPQHF.

This chain links TRBV7-8 with TRBJ2-5; perhaps TRBD2 as D (5 bases). The germline V and J ends were trimmed by 2 bases and 7 bases, with 5 bases remaining between them. The CDR3 is 11 amino acids. Germline assignment: CDR1 SGHVS and CDR2 FQNEAQ. The CDR3 sequence: CASSLRGTQYF. CDR3 DNA: TGTGCCAGCAGCTTACGGGGGACCCAGTACTTC.

This clone occurred a few times. The chain carries TRBV7-9 and TRBJ1-1; D is unresolved. Germline CDR1 and CDR2: SEHNR and FQNEAQ (reference sequence). CDR3 length: 12 amino acids. The V end was cut by 3 bases, the J end by 5 bases, with 7 bases between. This CDR3 is CASSFVMTEAFF. The CDR3 DNA follows: TGTGCCAGCAGCTTTGTCATGACTGAAGCTTTCTTT.

CDR3 sequence: CASSLTDPRGEKLFF. The CDR3 DNA reads TGTGCCAGCAGCCTAACTGACCCCCGGGGGGAAAAACTGTTTTTT. The rearrangement joins TRBV4-2 to TRBJ1-4; maybe TRBD1 (5 bases). Germline-derived CDR1 and CDR2 are LGHNA and YNFKEQ. CDR3 length: 15 residues. V lost 4 bases and J 8 bases, leaving 17 bases between the germline ends.

The V and J genes are TRBV18 and TRBJ2-7, with 9 bases matching TRBD1. The germline V gene has CDR1 KGHSH and CDR2 LQKENI. This CDR3 has 13 amino acids. J gave up 7 bases and V 4 bases, and 5 bases lay outside the gene matches. The CDR3 sequence is CASSQQGAGEQYV. CDR3 in DNA: TGTGCCAGCTCACAACAGGGGGCGGGGGAGCAGTACGTC.